The clone carrying this T cell receptor (beta chain) has only a few counts. Its antigen is unknown. The study made its TCR cDNA through 5'RACE template switching. That step introduced a universal primer site along with UMIs. TCRdb used MiXCR to reprocess the 5' RACE reads, holding one entry per CDR3 protein. This sample yields approximately 300,000 distinct CDR3 sequences, of which 8.7% are seen a single time; 15% to 20% belongs to the top ten. This entry comes from a study of T cells after yellow fever vaccination. Points from the study as a whole: Reappearance after the booster was seen for most primary-vaccination clones, at about 95% CD4 and 70% to 90% CD8. Highly abundant clonotypes carried over from the bulk population could end up in FACS-sorted repertoires as contaminants.

The clonotype originates from a man between 18 and 29 years old who received the YFV17D yellow fever vaccine. The sample consisted of PBMCs, taken on the day of the first yellow fever vaccination.

CDR3 protein: CSATQAGGYNEQFF. DNA of the CDR3: TGCAGTGCTACGCAAGCGGGGGGCTACAATGAGCAGTTCTTC. The rearrangement uses TRBV20-1 and TRBJ2-1; the match to TRBD2 covers 9 bases. CDR3 length: 14 amino acids. V shed 4 bases and J 3 bases; nucleotides not matched to a gene: 4. Germline CDR1 is DFQATT and CDR2 is SNEGSKA (reference sequence).